A single sample is the source of the 24 T cell receptor beta chains below, sequenced in a study of T cells in Graves' hyperthyroidism and ophthalmopathy. There were TCR beta CDR3 regions amplified from RNA transcripts. A set of HTBI primers served as the primers for a first-round RT-PCR of the TCR CDR3. Using its own MiXCR run on the multiplex PCR reads, TCRdb lists one record per CDR3 protein. The table records around 600,000 distinct CDR3 sequences, 13% to 15% of them present only once. Sequenced material: blood. All receptors come from a woman in her late teens or twenties with Graves' ophthalmopathy.

V gene TRBV27 combines with J gene TRBJ2-1, with 13 bases that match TRBD2. Germline V gene lookup returns CDR1 MNHEY and CDR2 SMNVEV (reference sequence). J gave up 8 bases and V 4 bases, and 8 bases lay outside the gene matches. This CDR3 region has 16 residues. The DNA for the CDR3 is TGTGCCAGCAGTTCCTGGACTAGCGGGAGTGTCTATGAGCAGTTCTTC. This encodes CASSSWTSGSVYEQFF.

This clonotype has just a few counts. The chain links TRBV12-5 to TRBJ2-2; D is unclear. The V end lost 1 base, the J end lost 6 bases, and 9 bases lay between the germline ends. Germline V CDR1 and CDR2: LGHNT, FRNRAP. There are 14 residues in the CDR3. The CDR3 DNA is TGTGCTAGTGGTTTGGCCACGGTTGCCGGGGAGCTGTTTTTT. As protein: CASGLATVAGELFF.

The J gene is TRBJ1-5, the V gene TRBV6-1, with a possible D match to TRBD1 (5 bases). Germline CDR1 MNHNS, CDR2 SASEGT. CDR3 size: 15 residues. The V and J ends lost 4 bases and 2 bases respectively, with 12 bases between them. The CDR3 DNA reads TGTGCCAGCAGTGGCGGGGGTAGGGGCAATCAGCCCCAGCATTTT. Encoded protein: CASSGGGRGNQPQHF.

The V gene is TRBV19, the J gene TRBJ1-6; 8 nucleotides line up with TRBD1. CDR3 size: 13 residues. The V and J ends lost 8 bases and 9 bases, in that order; junction bases with no gene match: 6. In germline, CDR1 is LNHDA, CDR2 SQIVND (reference sequence). For the CDR3, the DNA is TGTGCCAGTGGGGACAGGATATTTTCACCCCTCCACTTT. Residues: CASGDRIFSPLHF.

This clonotype was counted ten times or more. This chain joins TRBV12-3 or TRBV12-4 and TRBJ2-5, with D possibly being TRBD2 (6 bases). This CDR3 is built from 14 residues. V was shortened by 9 bases and J by 4 bases, with 18 bases between the two germline ends. The CDR3 DNA reads TGTGCCAGTCTTTTCGGGGGATTGCGAGAGACCCAGTACTTC. Translating gives CASLFGGLRETQYF.

The chain carries TRBV9 and TRBJ2-1; weak D call: TRBD1 (6 bases). The germline V gene encodes CDR1 SGDLS and CDR2 YYNGEE. Trimming shortened V by 4 bases and J by 9 bases, and 32 bases separated the two germline ends. This CDR3 spans 19 amino acids. The CDR3 DNA follows: TGTGCCAGCAGCCCAACCCTCAAGTCATGGGGGCCCAGGTCAGTTGAGCAGTTCTTC. Translation: CASSPTLKSWGPRSVEQFF.

This clonotype was seen at least ten times. The chain joins TRBV5-5 to TRBJ1-1; 8 bases map to TRBD1. Trimming removed 4 bases from V and 3 bases from J; junction bases left unmatched: 5. This CDR3 is built from 14 residues. CDR1 and CDR2 (germline): SGHKS, YYEKEE (reference sequence). The CDR3 loop is CASSHHRGDTEAFF. The CDR3 DNA reads as TGTGCCAGCAGCCACCACAGGGGGGACACTGAAGCTTTCTTT.

This clonotype was detected ten times or more. The chain links TRBV6-1 to TRBJ2-1, with 7 positions matching TRBD2. Trimming took 4 bases from V and 3 from J; bases not matched to a gene: 15. This CDR3 has 18 amino acids. CDR1 MNHNS and CDR2 SASEGT come from the germline V gene. Written as DNA, the CDR3 is TGTGCCAGCAGTGCGGTGGCTAGCGGAACCTCCTTCTACAATGAGCAGTTCTTC. Translating gives CASSAVASGTSFYNEQFF.

The rearrangement uses TRBV27 and TRBJ2-3; D perhaps matches TRBD2 (5 bases). The V gene's germline CDR1 is MNHEY and CDR2 SMNVEV (reference sequence). The CDR3 is 14 amino acids. The germline V and J ends were trimmed by 6 bases and 0 bases, with 10 bases remaining between them. The CDR3 DNA reads as TGTGCCAGCAGGAGGGCCGTTAGCACAGATACGCAGTATTTT. It is translated as CASRRAVSTDTQYF.

This clonotype was counted many times. The rearrangement uses TRBV27 and TRBJ1-1, with D unresolved. V lost 4 bases and J lost 0, with 15 bases in between. The CDR3 has 16 residues. CDR1 MNHEY and CDR2 SMNVEV come from the germline V gene (reference sequence). CDR3 amino acids: CASSSRGMQLNTEAFF. The CDR3 coding sequence is TGTGCCAGCAGTTCCCGAGGGATGCAGCTGAACACTGAAGCTTTCTTT.

On this clonotype itself: The junction departs from germline at one end; a sequencing error may be responsible. This chain uses TRBV2 with TRBJ2-1; TRBD2 might be the D (5 bases). The germline V gene encodes CDR1 SNHLY and CDR2 FYNNEI. The CDR3 loop spans 16 amino acids. CDR3: CASSPLGLNSYNEQFF. CDR3 nucleotides: TGCGCCAGCAGCCCTCTAGGACTTAACTCCTACAATGAGCAGTTCTTC. The whole variable domain, filled in from reference TRBV2 and TRBJ2-1, reads EPEVTQTPSHQVTQMGQEVILRCVPISNHLYFYWYRQILGQKVEFLVSFYNNEISEKSEIFDDQFSVERPDGSNFTLKIRSTKLEDSAMYFCASSPLGLNSYNEQFFGPGTRLTVL.

This clonotype was picked up many times. The chain recombines TRBV4-2 with TRBJ2-7; 9 bases align to TRBD2. J gave up 2 bases and V 0 bases, and 5 bases lay outside the gene matches. CDR3 length: 16 residues. CDR1 and CDR2 (germline): LGHNA, YNFKEQ. The CDR3 loop is CASSQDSSGKPYEQYF. The CDR3, as DNA: TGTGCCAGCAGCCAAGATTCTAGCGGGAAACCCTACGAGCAGTACTTC.

The chain recombines TRBV19 with TRBJ2-7; D is possibly TRBD1 or TRBD2 (5 bases each). The germline V and J ends were trimmed by 4 bases and 3 bases, with 16 bases remaining between them. CDR1 and CDR2 from the germline V gene are LNHDA and SQIVND (reference sequence). The CDR3 is made up of 15 amino acids. The CDR3 loop is CASSSGGGVLYEQYF. The DNA for the CDR3 is TGTGCCAGTAGTAGCGGTGGGGGTGTCCTCTACGAGCAGTACTTC.

V gene TRBV6-2 or TRBV6-3 combines with J gene TRBJ2-3; 9 bases map to TRBD2. Trimming cost V 6 bases and J 2 bases; bases outside gene matches: 9. Germline CDR1 and CDR2: MNHEY and SVGEGT. This CDR3 has 16 amino acids. CDR3: CASSRRTSDSTDTQYF. The CDR3 DNA is TGTGCCAGCAGCCGGAGGACTAGCGACTCCACAGATACGCAGTATTTT.

This clonotype was seen a handful of times. The chain employs TRBV6-8 and TRBJ1-1, with 7 bases that match TRBD1. Trimming removed 6 bases from V and 5 bases from J; junction bases left unmatched: 12. Per the germline V gene, CDR1 is MNHGY and CDR2 is SAAAGT. The CDR3 runs to 15 residues. CDR3 protein: CASRGQDAVVTEAFF. CDR3 DNA: TGTGCCAGCAGAGGACAGGACGCCGTTGTAACTGAAGCTTTCTTT.

The V gene is TRBV15, the J gene TRBJ1-6; D not certain. From germline, CDR1 is LNHNV and CDR2 YYDKDF (reference sequence). V was trimmed by 5 bases and J by 7 bases, leaving 15 bases between them. This CDR3 spans 15 amino acids. The DNA of the CDR3 is TGTGCCACCAGCGCCCGGGCCCAAGCGAATTCACCCCTCCACTTT. This sequence encodes CATSARAQANSPLHF.

This clonotype showed up many times. The J gene is TRBJ1-1, the V gene TRBV6-6, with TRBD1 as a possible D gene (6 bases). The CDR3 spans 16 residues. Germline V gene data show CDR1 as MNHNY and CDR2 as SVGAGI (reference sequence). Trimming removed 0 bases at V and 1 base at J, with 12 bases between. The CDR3 sequence is CASSYSMLTGNTEAFF. The CDR3 nucleotides read TGTGCCAGCAGTTACTCGATGTTGACAGGGAACACTGAAGCTTTCTTT.

Ten or more counts support this clonotype. The chain uses TRBV2 and TRBJ1-1, with D maybe TRBD1 (6 bases). Germline V gene sequence: CDR1 SNHLY, CDR2 FYNNEI. The CDR3 loop spans 17 amino acids. The V and J ends lost 3 bases and 12 bases respectively, with 29 bases between them. The CDR3 nucleotides are TGTGCCAGCAGTGACCGGGACACTGAAGCTTCGCCCCAAGGGACTTTCTTT. Protein sequence: CASSDRDTEASPQGTFF.

This clonotype was observed at least ten times. The rearrangement joins TRBV11-2 to TRBJ2-5; possible D gene TRBD1, 6 bases. The CDR3 contains 15 residues. Germline V CDR1 and CDR2: SGHAT, FQNNGV. V lost 4 bases and J 2 bases, leaving 14 bases between the germline ends. This CDR3 is CASSWSPGQQETQYF. CDR3 nucleotides: TGTGCCAGCAGCTGGTCCCCGGGACAACAAGAGACCCAGTACTTC.

This clonotype came up many times. The rearrangement joins TRBV30 to TRBJ2-1, with TRBD1 matching 7 bases. The CDR3 runs 13 residues. The germline CDR1 and CDR2 sequences are GTSNPN and SVGIG (reference sequence). V lost 5 bases to trimming and J lost 9 bases; unmatched junction nucleotides: 10. DNA for the CDR3: TGTGCCTGGGGTATCACAGGGGATGGTGAGCAGTTCTTC. Translating gives CAWGITGDGEQFF.

The table lists this clonotype with many counts. The V gene is TRBV30, the J gene TRBJ2-1; TRBD2 matches at 11 bases. J gave up 9 bases and V 0 bases, and 1 base lay outside the gene matches. CDR1 is GTSNPN, CDR2 SVGIG, per germline (reference sequence). The CDR3 has 13 residues. CDR3 nucleotides: TGTGCCTGGAGTGTACTAGCGGGAGCTGAGCAGTTCTTC. Amino acids: CAWSVLAGAEQFF.

This clonotype was seen ten or more times. The chain couples TRBV12-3 or TRBV12-4 to TRBJ2-2, with TRBD1 identical over 7 bases. The V gene end was trimmed by 8 bases and the J gene end by 3 bases; junction bases not matched to a gene: 3. CDR3 length: 13 amino acids. The CDR3 region is CASDQGDTGELFF. CDR3 nucleotide sequence: TGTGCCAGCGACCAGGGGGACACCGGGGAGCTGTTTTTT.

This clonotype was seen a handful of times. V is TRBV14 and J is TRBJ1-2; 9 bases map to TRBD1. Germline CDR1 SGHDN, CDR2 FVKESK. The CDR3 has 18 amino acids. With V trimmed by 0 bases and J by 5 bases, 13 bases remained unmatched. The DNA of the CDR3 is TGTGCCAGCAGCCAAGATGAGAAGGAGACAGGGGGGATTTATGGCTACACCTTC. Translation: CASSQDEKETGGIYGYTF. The full variable domain, its missing parts supplied by reference TRBV14 and TRBJ1-2, is EAGVTQFPSHSVIEKGQTVTLRCDPISGHDNLYWYRRVMGKEIKFLLHFVKESKQDESGMPNNRFLAERTGGTYSTLKVQPAELEDSGVYFCASSQDEKETGGIYGYTFGSGTRLTVV.

Many counts were recorded for this clonotype. V is TRBV7-2 and J is TRBJ2-1; a weak D match, TRBD2 (6 bases). V lost 6 bases, J lost 5 bases, and 17 bases lay in between. The CDR3 runs to 15 residues. Germline-derived CDR1 and CDR2 are SGHTA and FQGNSA. CDR3 nucleotide sequence: TGTGCCAGCAGGCCGCCTCGGGGCGGGAACAATGAGCAGTTCTTC. Translation: CASRPPRGGNNEQFF.